What follows is one T cell receptor (beta chain) and its context. This record comes from a study of blood T cell repertoires in COVID-19. The wider study: PBMCs, B-cell-depleted T cells, or T cells were the source of the cDNA or gDNA that made up the material.

The CDR3 loop spans 15 amino acids. J was trimmed by 2 bases and V by 4 bases; bases with no gene match: 4. The germline V gene encodes CDR1 SGHVS and CDR2 FQNEAQ. In the authors' workflow: Estimation of nucleated cell counts relied on the amplification of reference gene primers. Generated by immunoSEQ multiplex PCR, the TCRdb table keeps only in-frame clones and is missing some. V and J calls and clone size follow that table, whereas D and trimming were derived from the DNA. This sample has about 140,000 clones, with 60% to 80% found just once. The genes are TRBV7-8 and TRBJ2-7; 11 nucleotides line up with TRBD2. Sequencing was done on a sample of peripheral blood. The clonotype originates from a woman aged 45-65 years with active or convalescent COVID-19. CDR3 in amino acids: CASSWGTSGTYEQYF. CDR3 sequence (DNA): TGTGCCAGCAGCTGGGGGACTAGCGGAACCTACGAGCAGTACTTC.